This T cell receptor (beta chain) was recorded in a study of blood T cells in healthy people across ages. Whole-study results and caveats: Donor CMV status was unknown, possibly confounding expanded clonotype changes. Per million T cells, the diversity of TCR beta decreased roughly linearly as age advanced. Researchers deemed the diversity estimates from one million T cells underestimates.

Remarks on this clonotype: Its specificity is not known.

Primers used in a second PCR of about 7 to 12 cycles were a sample-barcoded 5' primer and a J-beta primer mix. In TCRdb, the 5' RACE reads were re-called with MiXCR into one record per CDR3 protein. The repertoire has about 1,600,000 distinct CDR3 sequences, roughly 40% of them found once; the top ten carry roughly 7.9%. Sequenced material: blood. The clonotype originates from a woman in her late teens or twenties in good health.

The DNA for the CDR3 is TGTGCCAGCAGCATCGGGACAGCAAACCCCAATTCACCCCTCCACTTT. Translating gives CASSIGTANPNSPLHF. V gene TRBV7-9 combines with J gene TRBJ1-6; TRBD1 agrees at 7 bases. J was trimmed by 7 bases and V by 5 bases; bases with no gene match: 11. The CDR3 consists of 16 residues. The V gene's germline CDR1 is SEHNR and CDR2 FQNEAQ (reference sequence).